The rows below give T cell receptor beta chains drawn from one sample of a study of cytomegalovirus exposure and HLA in healthy donors. Libraries were prepared by immunoSEQ multiplex PCR; TCRdb keeps only in-frame clonotypes and omits some of them. The profile shows 99,000 or so clones, 76% of them singletons. What was sequenced was PBMCs. The source of these receptors is a middle-aged man in good health and CMV-seropositive. Each CDR3 is given with its conserved first and last residue. D genes are given only for firm matches. A row's size may be missing; if present it is once, few, many or a size class.

abundance	d_gene	v_gene	j_gene	CDR3aa	CDR3nt
.	TRBD1	TRBV29-1	TRBJ1-2	CSVAGTGEGGYTF	TGCAGCGTCGCAGGGACAGGGGAAGGGGGCTACACCTTC
.	TRBD2	TRBV19	TRBJ2-1	CASSVLAGGTYNEQFF	TGTGCCAGTAGCGTACTAGCGGGAGGAACATACAATGAGCAGTTCTTC
medium-sized	TRBD1	TRBV27	TRBJ2-7	CASRTGASNEQYF	TGTGCCAGCCGGACAGGGGCTAGCAACGAGCAGTACTTC
.	.	TRBV27	TRBJ1-1	CASSLMGTAFF	TGTGCCAGCAGTTTAATGGGCACAGCTTTCTTT
.	TRBD1	TRBV29-1	TRBJ1-1	CSASTGMNTEAFF	TGCAGCGCGTCGACAGGGATGAACACTGAAGCTTTCTTT
.	.	TRBV7-9	TRBJ1-2	CASSLERSGYTF	TGTGCCAGCAGCTTAGAGAGGTCGGGCTACACCTTC
.	.	TRBV5-6	TRBJ2-6	CASSYGSGANGLTF	TGTGCCAGCTCCTATGGCTCTGGGGCCAACGGCCTGACTTTC
.	TRBD1	TRBV6-1	TRBJ2-6	CASSVGQGSGANVLTF	TGTGCCAGCAGTGTGGGACAGGGGTCCGGGGCCAACGTCCTGACTTTC
once	.	TRBV4-2	TRBJ1-3	CASGMVSASGNTIYF	TGTGCCAGCGGCATGGTATCTGCCTCTGGAAACACCATATATTTT
.	.	TRBV10-3	TRBJ2-1	CAISAEREQFF	TGTGCCATCAGTGCCGAGCGGGAGCAGTTCTTC
once	TRBD2	TRBV6-1	TRBJ2-1	CASSRTSGEYNEQFF	TGTGCCAGCAGCCGGACTAGCGGGGAGTACAATGAGCAGTTCTTC
.	TRBD2	TRBV7-2	TRBJ2-1	CASSQTSGRASEQFF	TGTGCCAGCAGTCAGACTAGCGGGAGGGCCAGTGAGCAGTTCTTC
once	TRBD1	TRBV30	TRBJ1-2	CAWSVRTGDGYGYTF	TGTGCCTGGAGTGTAAGGACAGGGGATGGCTATGGCTACACCTTC
few	.	TRBV5-4	TRBJ2-6	CASSPEGVRGLTF	TGTGCCAGCAGCCCTGAGGGGGTGCGCGGCCTGACTTTC
.	TRBD2	TRBV7-2	TRBJ2-7	CASSLVAGGLYEQYF	TGTGCCAGCAGCTTAGTGGCGGGGGGCCTCTACGAGCAGTACTTC
.	.	TRBV7-2	TRBJ1-1	CASSLLSGNTEAFF	TGTGCCAGCAGCTTATTGTCGGGGAACACTGAAGCTTTCTTT
.	.	TRBV7-2	TRBJ2-1	CASSLGGLGEQFF	TGTGCCAGCAGCTTAGGGGGGCTGGGTGAGCAGTTCTTC
.	TRBD2	TRBV7-9	TRBJ2-3	CASSFVYTAGPTDTQYF	TGTGCCAGCAGCTTCGTGTACACAGCGGGACCCACAGATACGCAGTATTTT
.	TRBD2	TRBV28	TRBJ2-7	CASSSPRTSGIVYEQYF	TGTGCCAGCAGCAGCCCCCGGACTAGCGGGATTGTGTACGAGCAGTACTTC
.	.	TRBV6-6	TRBJ2-2	CASSLDRNTGELFF	TGTGCCAGCAGTCTGGACAGAAACACCGGGGAGCTGTTTTTT
.	.	TRBV28	TRBJ2-1	CASSLVSTRNEQFF	TGTGCCAGCAGTTTAGTTTCCACTCGCAATGAGCAGTTCTTC
.	TRBD2	TRBV5-1	TRBJ2-7	CASSPGLASYEQYF	TGCGCCAGCAGCCCCGGACTAGCATCCTACGAGCAGTACTTC
.	TRBD1	TRBV4-3	TRBJ1-3	CASSQDFYRGGGNTIYF	TGCGCCAGCAGCCAAGATTTCTACAGGGGGGGTGGAAACACCATATATTTT
.	.	TRBV9	TRBJ2-1	CASSADKVRSSYNEQFF	TGTGCCAGCAGCGCTGATAAAGTCCGGAGCTCCTACAATGAGCAGTTCTTC
.	TRBD1	TRBV5-4	TRBJ2-3	CASRSGGGARQDTQYF	TGTGCCAGCAGATCAGGGGGTGGGGCTCGGCAGGATACGCAGTATTTT
.	TRBD2	TRBV29-1	TRBJ2-7	CSVTSGSGEQYF	TGCAGCGTGACTAGCGGGAGTGGGGAGCAGTACTTC
few	TRBD1	TRBV19	TRBJ2-4	CASSGQGAKNIQYF	TGTGCCAGTAGTGGACAGGGAGCCAAAAACATTCAGTACTTC
.	TRBD1	TRBV30	TRBJ1-2	CAWMDRGGGGYTF	TGTGCCTGGATGGACAGGGGTGGGGGGGGCTACACCTTC
.	TRBD2	TRBV7-8	TRBJ2-2	CASSIGAGPTGELFF	TGTGCCAGCAGCATAGGAGCGGGACCCACCGGGGAGCTGTTTTTT
.	.	TRBV19	TRBJ1-1	CASSMKGRFVEAFF	TGTGCCAGTAGTATGAAGGGGAGGTTTGTTGAAGCTTTCTTT
.	.	TRBV9	TRBJ1-4	CASSPGVRGGSEKLFF	TGTGCCAGCAGCCCAGGGGTTCGGGGCGGGAGTGAAAAACTGTTTTTT
.	TRBD1	TRBV30	TRBJ1-1	CAWEIGQGPTEAFF	TGTGCCTGGGAAATCGGACAGGGCCCCACTGAAGCTTTCTTT
.	.	TRBV4-3	TRBJ2-7	CASSQDRPGSYEQYF	TGCGCCAGCAGCCAAGATCGGCCGGGCTCCTACGAGCAGTACTTC
once	TRBD2	TRBV4-2	TRBJ2-5	CASSQDRVAGEVTQYF	TGTGCCAGCAGCCAAGATCGGGTAGCGGGGGAAGTGACCCAGTACTTC
.	.	TRBV29-1	TRBJ2-2	CSVGLARSSYNTGELFF	TGCAGCGTTGGTCTAGCGAGGAGTTCCTATAACACCGGGGAGCTGTTTTTT
.	TRBD2	TRBV7-7	TRBJ2-7	CASSSTSGGGQYF	TGTGCTAGCAGCTCCACTAGCGGAGGGGGGCAGTACTTC
once	.	TRBV30	TRBJ1-4	CAWSIQGATNEKLFF	TGTGCCTGGAGTATCCAGGGCGCGACTAATGAAAAACTGTTTTTT
.	TRBD1	TRBV6-1	TRBJ2-5	CASSFTTGGVETQYF	TGTGCCAGCAGTTTTACGACAGGGGGCGTTGAGACCCAGTACTTC
.	TRBD1	TRBV5-6	TRBJ2-7	CASSSKGQGRYEQYF	TGTGCCAGCAGCTCGAAGGGACAGGGGAGGTACGAGCAGTACTTC
.	TRBD1	TRBV10-2	TRBJ2-1	CASNRGTGSYNEQFF	TGCGCCAGCAACCGGGGGACAGGTTCCTACAATGAGCAGTTCTTC
.	.	TRBV7-9	TRBJ1-1	CASSPPGGWNTEAFF	TGTGCCAGCAGCCCGCCCGGGGGTTGGAACACTGAAGCTTTCTTT
.	TRBD2	TRBV15	TRBJ2-5	CATSSLSALLAGGQETQYF	TGTGCCACCAGCAGCCTTAGTGCTCTACTAGCGGGGGGGCAAGAGACCCAGTACTTC
once	TRBD2	TRBV7-8	TRBJ2-7	CASSLGAGVSYEQYF	TGTGCCAGCAGCTTAGGAGCGGGGGTGTCCTACGAGCAGTACTTC
.	TRBD2	TRBV19	TRBJ2-3	CASSIARLAASTDTQYF	TGTGCCAGTAGTATAGCTAGACTAGCGGCTAGCACAGATACGCAGTATTTT
.	.	TRBV30	TRBJ2-2	CAWSGDYPNTGELFF	TGTGCCTGGAGTGGCGACTACCCGAACACCGGGGAGCTGTTTTTT
.	.	TRBV5-1	TRBJ1-2	CASYGPGVFGYTF	TGCGCCAGCTATGGCCCAGGGGTGTTTGGCTACACCTTC
.	TRBD1	TRBV11-3	TRBJ2-2	CASSFRDRVISANTGELFF	TGTGCCAGCAGCTTCCGGGACAGGGTCATAAGCGCGAACACCGGGGAGCTGTTTTTT
once	TRBD1	TRBV27	TRBJ1-4	CASSPIPRQGQTNEKLFF	TGTGCCAGCAGTCCGATCCCCCGACAGGGACAAACTAATGAAAAACTGTTTTTT
.	.	TRBV28	TRBJ2-5	CASSLSQVAETQYF	TGTGCCAGCAGTCTCTCTCAGGTTGCAGAGACCCAGTACTTC
.	TRBD2	TRBV2	TRBJ2-3	CASSILAGGTDTQYF	TGTGCCAGCAGTATACTAGCGGGAGGGACAGATACGCAGTATTTT
once	.	TRBV19	TRBJ2-7	CASSIGLMREQYF	TGTGCCAGTAGTATAGGTTTGATGCGGGAGCAGTACTTC
medium-sized	.	TRBV4-1	TRBJ1-4	CASSQAPARGPGKLFF	TGCGCCAGCAGCCAAGCTCCCGCCAGGGGACCGGGAAAACTGTTTTTT
.	TRBD2	TRBV30	TRBJ2-7	CAWSVLAGVSEQYF	TGTGCCTGGAGTGTACTAGCGGGAGTAAGCGAGCAGTACTTC
.	.	TRBV5-4	TRBJ2-7	CASSLDLASSYEQYF	TGTGCCAGCAGCTTGGATCTAGCTTCCTCCTACGAGCAGTACTTC